The rows below give T cell receptor beta chains drawn from one sample of a study of immune characterization of retroperitoneal liposarcoma. MiXCR, run by TCRdb on the PCR reads, gives a single entry per CDR3 protein. The data show around 2,700 distinct CDR3 sequences, approximately 35% seen once. Sequenced sample: tumor tissue. These receptors all come from a male donor with retroperitoneal liposarcoma. Both conserved end residues are part of each CDR3. Each record gives: V gene, clone size, J gene, D gene, CDR3 protein, CDR3 DNA. D genes are given only for firm matches. Clone size appears in some rows only: once, few, many, or a class for an expanded clone.

TRBV18	-	TRBJ2-7	TRBD2	CASSTGLAGGFEQYF	TGTGCCAGCTCAACGGGACTAGCGGGAGGGTTCGAGCAGTACTTC
TRBV11-3	-	TRBJ2-7	TRBD2	CASSSGLAGEGHEQYF	TGTGCCAGCAGCTCGGGACTAGCGGGAGAAGGTCACGAGCAGTACTTC
TRBV6-1	large	TRBJ2-7	TRBD1	CASSEGQGAYEQYF	TGTGCCAGCAGTGAAGGACAGGGGGCATACGAGCAGTACTTC
TRBV7-2	-	TRBJ2-1	TRBD1	CASSPRTGGDEQFF	TGTGCCAGCAGCCCACGGACAGGGGGCGATGAGCAGTTCTTC
TRBV28	-	TRBJ2-1	TRBD2	CASSLLGTSGGGEQFF	TGTGCCAGCAGTTTACTTGGGACTAGCGGAGGGGGTGAGCAGTTCTTC
TRBV7-7	large	TRBJ2-5	-	CASSLRELGEQYF	TGTGCTAGCAGCTTAAGGGAATTGGGTGAGCAGTACTTC
TRBV5-6	-	TRBJ2-3	TRBD2	CASSLVLAVTDTQYF	TGTGCCAGCAGCTTGGTACTAGCGGTCACAGATACGCAGTATTTT
TRBV6-6	-	TRBJ2-5	-	CASSYRRTGAPQYF	TGTGCCAGCAGTTACCGACGCACGGGGGCGCCCCAGTACTTC
TRBV6-5	few	TRBJ1-4	TRBD1	CASSRTGWREKLFF	TGTGCCAGCAGTCGGACAGGGTGGAGGGAAAAACTGTTTTTT
TRBV27	-	TRBJ2-5	TRBD1	CAIPGQGISETQYF	TGTGCCATCCCCGGACAGGGGATTTCGGAGACCCAGTACTTC
TRBV6-6	-	TRBJ2-1	-	CASSYSMIGETQFF	TGTGCCAGCAGTTACTCGATGATAGGAGAGACCCAGTTCTTC
TRBV12-3/TRBV12-4	large	TRBJ2-4	-	CASSFWQFGKNIQYF	TGTGCCAGCAGTTTTTGGCAATTTGGCAAAAACATTCAGTACTTC
TRBV7-6	-	TRBJ2-1	-	CASSPPTFDFYNEQFF	TGTGCCAGCAGCCCACCGACTTTCGACTTTTACAATGAGCAGTTCTTC
TRBV7-2	few	TRBJ2-1	TRBD2	CASSSRGVYNEQFF	TGTGCCAGCAGCTCGCGGGGGGTCTACAATGAGCAGTTCTTC
TRBV6-6	-	TRBJ2-1	-	CASSPKGWAKNIQFF	TGTGCCAGCAGCCCCAAGGGTTGGGCCAAAAACATTCAGTTCTTC
TRBV6-1	-	TRBJ2-5	TRBD2	CASNGLAGVETQYF	TGTGCCAGCAACGGACTAGCGGGGGTTGAGACCCAGTACTTC
TRBV7-9	few	TRBJ2-3	-	CASSFLSTDTQYF	TGTGCCAGCAGCTTCCTAAGCACAGATACGCAGTATTTT
TRBV5-5	-	TRBJ2-3	TRBD2	CASSFGLAGVVDTQYF	TGTGCCAGCAGCTTCGGGCTAGCGGGAGTGGTTGATACGCAGTATTTT
TRBV12-3/TRBV12-4	-	TRBJ2-5	-	CASSLSSQGTQYF	TGTGCCAGCAGTTTATCGAGCCAAGGGACCCAGTACTTC
TRBV6-6	-	TRBJ2-7	-	CASSYRGQSYEQYF	TGTGCCAGCAGTTACAGGGGCCAGTCCTACGAGCAGTACTTC
TRBV27	few	TRBJ2-1	-	CAAGGETQFF	TGTGCCGCAGGGGGGGAGACCCAGTTCTTC
TRBV6-1	-	TRBJ1-2	TRBD1	CASSEISGQGNGYTF	TGTGCCAGCAGTGAAATTTCCGGACAGGGGAATGGCTACACCTTC
TRBV6-1	few	TRBJ2-5	TRBD1	CASRRVGQAGKETQYF	TGTGCCAGCAGAAGGGTAGGACAGGCGGGTAAAGAGACCCAGTACTTC
TRBV10-3	-	TRBJ2-7	-	CATAPRSTYEQYF	TGTGCCACAGCCCCCCGGTCCACCTACGAGCAGTACTTC
TRBV7-6	-	TRBJ2-7	TRBD2	CASSPSGGSLSYEQYF	TGTGCCAGCAGCCCAAGTGGCGGGAGTCTCTCCTACGAGCAGTACTTC
TRBV11-3	once	TRBJ2-1	TRBD2	CASSGGLAGGNEQFF	TGTGCCAGCAGCGGGGGACTAGCGGGAGGCAATGAGCAGTTCTTC
TRBV25-1	few	TRBJ2-3	-	CASSDKERGSTDTQYF	TGTGCCAGCAGTGACAAAGAGCGCGGGTCCACAGATACGCAGTATTTT
TRBV6-1	-	TRBJ2-5	-	CASDDSGEPEETQYF	TGTGCCAGCGACGATAGCGGAGAACCCGAAGAGACCCAGTACTTC
TRBV6-1	-	TRBJ2-1	-	CASSDDTYNEQFF	TGTGCCAGCAGTGACGACACCTACAATGAGCAGTTCTTC
TRBV6-1	-	TRBJ1-2	-	CASSEQGLDYGYTF	TGTGCCAGCAGTGAACAGGGTTTAGACTATGGCTACACCTTC
TRBV6-2/TRBV6-3	-	TRBJ2-1	-	CASSRSWARTKEQFF	TGTGCCAGCAGTCGCTCTTGGGCGCGGACTAAGGAGCAGTTCTTC
TRBV6-1	few	TRBJ2-1	TRBD1	CASSRKTGTGIHEQFF	TGTGCCAGCAGCCGGAAAACCGGGACAGGGATCCACGAGCAGTTCTTC
TRBV27	-	TRBJ2-1	-	CASGRGNEQFF	TGTGCCAGCGGGCGGGGAAATGAGCAGTTCTTC
TRBV7-8	large	TRBJ2-1	TRBD1	CASSHRGLSYNEQFF	TGTGCCAGCAGCCACAGGGGGCTTTCCTACAATGAGCAGTTCTTC
TRBV6-5	medium-sized	TRBJ1-2	-	CASSYSQGGRSYGYTF	TGTGCCAGCAGTTACTCACAAGGGGGTCGTAGCTATGGCTACACCTTC
TRBV6-1	large	TRBJ2-5	TRBD1	CASSRTGELETQYF	TGTGCCAGCAGTAGGACAGGGGAGCTGGAGACCCAGTACTTC
TRBV6-2/TRBV6-3	medium-sized	TRBJ2-5	TRBD2	CASSGLRTSGEQETQYF	TGTGCCAGCAGTGGCCTTCGGACTAGCGGGGAACAAGAGACCCAGTACTTC
TRBV12-3/TRBV12-4	medium-sized	TRBJ2-1	TRBD2	CASSVGTRVHNEQFF	TGTGCCAGCAGTGTCGGGACTAGGGTTCACAATGAGCAGTTCTTC
TRBV7-2	-	TRBJ2-1	TRBD2	CASSLSAGVTKNIQFF	TGTGCCAGCAGCTTGTCTGCGGGAGTTACCAAAAACATTCAGTTCTTC
TRBV6-2/TRBV6-3	once	TRBJ2-1	TRBD2	CASSYFVLAGGPGQETQFF	TGTGCCAGCAGTTATTTTGTGTTAGCGGGAGGGCCGGGGCAAGAGACCCAGTTCTTC
TRBV6-1	-	TRBJ2-7	-	CASSEMVGGFYEQYF	TGTGCCAGCAGTGAAATGGTAGGTGGGTTCTACGAGCAGTACTTC
TRBV6-2/TRBV6-3	-	TRBJ2-6	-	CASSSSSASGANVLTF	TGTGCCAGCAGTTCAAGCTCCGCCTCTGGGGCCAACGTCCTGACTTTC
TRBV6-1	large	TRBJ2-5	-	CASSEREQETQYF	TGTGCCAGCAGTGAACGGGAGCAAGAGACCCAGTACTTC
TRBV6-1	few	TRBJ1-5	TRBD1	CASSRTGAGGNQPQHF	TGTGCCAGCAGCCGGACAGGGGCTGGGGGCAATCAGCCCCAGCATTTT
TRBV6-1	once	TRBJ2-7	TRBD1	CASSGQGTVYEQYF	TGTGCCAGCAGCGGACAGGGGACCGTCTACGAGCAGTACTTC
TRBV6-5	-	TRBJ1-1	-	CASSQRQLNTEAFF	TGTGCCAGCAGTCAAAGACAGTTGAACACTGAAGCTTTCTTT
TRBV12-3/TRBV12-4	-	TRBJ2-7	-	CASSVAGLSYEQYF	TGTGCCAGCAGCGTGGCTGGACTCTCCTACGAGCAGTACTTC
TRBV7-2	medium-sized	TRBJ2-5	-	CASSLDATTSRETQYF	TGTGCCAGCAGCTTAGATGCCACCACCTCGCGGGAGACCCAGTACTTC
TRBV7-2	medium-sized	TRBJ1-2	-	CASSPDFRGGYGYTF	TGTGCCAGCAGCCCAGATTTTCGGGGAGGCTATGGCTACACCTTC